This T cell receptor beta chain was sequenced in a study of early T cells in non-severe SARS-CoV-2 infection. Study context: Bulk RNA taken from unsorted whole blood was sequenced, leaving chains unpaired.

The CDR3 has 13 amino acids. Per germline, CDR1 GTSNPN and CDR2 SVGIG (reference sequence). Trimming took off 2 bases at V and 5 bases at J, with 10 bases between the two ends. TCRdb processed the 5' RACE reads anew with MiXCR; each CDR3 protein has one entry. The sample has around 70,000 distinct CDR3 sequences; less than 15% are singletons. This clonotype originated in an adult who was a healthcare worker with PCR-confirmed SARS-CoV-2 infection or an uninfected control (not recorded which). The sequencing sample was made of whole blood. This rearrangement joins TRBV30 to TRBJ1-5, with D possibly matching TRBD1 (5 bases). The CDR3 protein is CAWSLAGHQPQHF. CDR3 coding DNA: TGTGCCTGGAGTCTGGCAGGGCATCAGCCCCAGCATTTT.